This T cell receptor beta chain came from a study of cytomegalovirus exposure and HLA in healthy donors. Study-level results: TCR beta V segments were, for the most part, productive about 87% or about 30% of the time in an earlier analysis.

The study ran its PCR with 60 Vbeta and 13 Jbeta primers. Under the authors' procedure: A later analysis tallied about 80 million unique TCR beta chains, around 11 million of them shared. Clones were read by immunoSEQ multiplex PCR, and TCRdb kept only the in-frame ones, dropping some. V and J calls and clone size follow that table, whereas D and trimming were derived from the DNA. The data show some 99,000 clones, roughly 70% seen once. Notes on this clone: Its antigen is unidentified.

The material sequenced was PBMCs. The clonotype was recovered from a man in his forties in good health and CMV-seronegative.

Here the CDR3 reads CASSQAHVRGLNTGELFF. The CDR3 DNA reads as TGTGCCAGCAGCCAAGCGCATGTGCGGGGGCTAAACACCGGGGAGCTGTTTTTT. V is TRBV4-2 and J is TRBJ2-2, with D maybe TRBD2 (7 bases). There are 18 residues in the CDR3. Germline V gene sequence: CDR1 LGHNA, CDR2 YNFKEQ. Trimming took 1 base from V and 2 from J, leaving 17 bases between them.